The 9 T cell receptor beta chains below come from one sample, sequenced in a study of TIL therapy for anti-PD-1-resistant metastatic lung cancer. The immunoSEQ assay was v3. The protocol was immunoSEQ multiplex PCR, while the TCRdb copy is restricted to in-frame clones and leaves out a portion. Of 50,000 to 70,000 clones in the sample, 55% to 75% were seen once. Time point described: pre-treatment sample, taken before nivolumab and TIL therapy. The sample consisted of blood, taken at baseline. Receptors were obtained from a person between 25 and 79 years old with non-small cell lung cancer.

The CDR3 is CASSAAQLYGAFF. In DNA, the CDR3 is TGTGCCAGCAGCGCGGCACAACTCTACGGAGCTTTCTTT. V gene TRBV7-9 combines with J gene TRBJ1-1; no reliable D call. Germline CDR1 is SEHNR and CDR2 is FQNEAQ (reference sequence). V was shortened by 5 bases and J by 10 bases, with 17 bases between the two germline ends. The CDR3 has 13 residues.

The chain links TRBV16 to TRBJ1-2, with 8 bases matching TRBD1. Germline CDR1 and CDR2: KGHSY and FQNENV. V dropped 1 base and J dropped 2; count of bases not matched to a gene: 6. The CDR3 has 16 residues. The CDR3 loop is CASSQFRDRGNYGYTF. CDR3 nucleotide sequence: TGTGCCAGCAGCCAATTCCGCGACAGGGGAAACTATGGCTACACCTTC.

The chain carries TRBV5-5 and TRBJ1-6; 8 bases are shared with TRBD1. Per germline, CDR1 SGHKS and CDR2 YYEKEE (reference sequence). V lost 2 bases to trimming and J lost 6 bases; unmatched junction nucleotides: 7. This CDR3 region has 16 residues. The CDR3, as DNA: TGTGCCAGCAGCTTCCCGGACAGGGTGGCTAATTCACCCCTCCACTTT. Its protein is CASSFPDRVANSPLHF.

The chain combines TRBV27 with TRBJ1-1, with a possible D match to TRBD1 (6 bases). Germline V gene sequence: CDR1 MNHEY, CDR2 SMNVEV (reference sequence). V was trimmed by 3 bases and J by 2 bases, leaving 10 bases between them. The CDR3 covers 14 residues. Written as DNA, the CDR3 is TGTGCCAGCAGTTTTTACAGGGAAAACACTGAAGCTTTCTTT. This codes for CASSFYRENTEAFF.

V and J are TRBV6-6 and TRBJ2-1; D may correspond to TRBD1 or TRBD2 (6 bases each). V was pared by 7 bases and J by 8 bases, with 12 bases between. Germline-derived CDR1 and CDR2 are MNHNY and SVGAGI (reference sequence). The CDR3 length is 12 residues. Here the CDR3 DNA reads TGTGCCAGCAATCAGGGGAGGTATGAGCAGTTCTTC. It translates to CASNQGRYEQFF.

V and J are TRBV6-5 and TRBJ2-5, with a tentative D call TRBD1 (5 bases). The CDR3 contains 13 residues. Germline assignment: CDR1 MNHEY and CDR2 SVGAGI. Trimming removed 6 bases at V and 4 bases at J, with 12 bases between. The CDR3 DNA follows: TGTGCCAGCAGCCGGACACCTCGAGAGACCCAGTACTTC. As protein: CASSRTPRETQYF.

The chain employs TRBV11-3 and TRBJ2-3, with unresolved D. V shed 5 bases and J shed 1 base, with 13 bases lying between them. Germline V lookup: CDR1 SGHNT, CDR2 YENEEA. CDR3 size: 15 residues. The DNA of the CDR3 is TGTGCCAGCAGCCCCCGGACCCCGGGCACAGATACGCAGTATTTT. It is translated as CASSPRTPGTDTQYF.

The chain uses TRBV18 and TRBJ2-3; 15 positions agree with TRBD2. From germline, CDR1 is KGHSH and CDR2 LQKENI. CDR3 length equals 14 residues. With V trimmed by 3 bases and J by 8 bases, 0 bases remained unmatched. The CDR3, as DNA: TGTGCCAGCTCACCGGGACTAGCGGGGGGTACGCAGTATTTT. Protein sequence: CASSPGLAGGTQYF.

The chain links TRBV7-9 to TRBJ1-5; D call uncertain. The CDR3 sequence is 14 residues long. V dropped 1 base and J dropped 7 bases, with 11 bases sitting between them. Germline CDR1 and CDR2: SEHNR and FQNEAQ (reference sequence). For the CDR3, the DNA is TGTGCCAGCAGCTTAGGAAACGGGTTACAGCCCCAGCATTTT. This translates into CASSLGNGLQPQHF.